This record concerns one TCR beta chain sequence. A J-beta primer mix and a sample-barcoded 5' primer were used in a second PCR of about 7 to 12 cycles. TCRdb called the 5' RACE reads again in MiXCR, with one record for every CDR3 protein. The table shows 800,000 to 1,300,000 distinct CDR3 sequences, with 20% to 25% occurring only once. This specimen belongs to a study of blood T cells in healthy people across ages. Study background: Per every two T cells, about one barcoded beta molecule was captured by template switching.

This CDR3 has 12 amino acids. In germline, CDR1 is SQVTM, CDR2 ANQGSEA. V was clipped by 0 bases and J by 6 bases, with 6 bases between them. These same data were also listed under a study on T cells of mothers and their children. From that second work: Overlap measured in related mother-child pairs was slightly, non-significantly higher than in unrelated pairs.

The chain has TRBV29-1 and TRBJ2-1; no reliable D call. Sequencing used blood. The clonotype was recovered from a girl aged 2-10 years in good health. The CDR3 sequence is CSVEDLFNEQFF. DNA of the CDR3: TGCAGCGTTGAAGATCTCTTCAATGAGCAGTTCTTC.